This T cell receptor (beta chain) was found in a study of regulatory T cells in long-lasting Graves disease. Study-wide points: It was in persistent disease that TRBV28, TRBJ1-2 and TRBJ2-5 were favored. The persistent group shared fewer than 3,500 public clonotypes, more than the 950 to 1,000 shared by new patients.

The time point is: newly diagnosed GD, antithyroid drugs for less than 3 months. PBMC RNA served as the TCR library source. Each patient gave 8.5 to 10 milliliters of EDTA-anticoagulated peripheral blood. This clonotype was detected many times. Its antigen remains unknown. The CDR3 has 13 amino acids. CDR1 SGHNT and CDR2 YENEEA come from the germline V gene. The V end lost 0 bases, the J end lost 4 bases, and 6 bases lay between the germline ends. For TCR beta, libraries came from iRepertoire HTBI primers and Arm-PCR of CDR3 regions. One entry per CDR3 protein results from TCRdb running MiXCR on the multiplex PCR reads. The sample carries more than 300,000 distinct CDR3 sequences, under 20% recorded once. These data also featured in a second study, about T cells in Graves' hyperthyroidism and ophthalmopathy. This second report adds: HTBI primers drove first-round RT-PCR of the TCR CDR3.

The source material was peripheral blood mononuclear cells (PBMCs), sampled at new diagnosis, from a patient treated with antithyroid drugs. The V and J genes are TRBV11-3 and TRBJ1-1; D ambiguous. The TCR was taken from a woman younger than 30 with Graves disease. The CDR3 is CASSLDGITEAFF. The CDR3 DNA is TGTGCCAGCAGCTTAGATGGAATCACTGAAGCTTTCTTT.